This entry lists 24 T cell receptor beta chains sequenced from one sample in a study of Ad26.COV2.S vaccination and SARS-CoV-2 variants. Sequencing was performed with immunoSEQ multiplex PCR; in TCRdb, only in-frame clones are kept and a portion is missing. Found here are roughly 680,000 clones, around 90% of them singletons; the top ten hold about 1.5%. Treatment reported: 15 to 20 received Ad26.COV2.S at low or high dose, single or two shots; roughly five received placebo; per-sample allocation not given. Samples were taken on day 63 after the first vaccine or placebo injection. The specimen was peripheral blood, collected in a trial of Ad26.COV2.S vaccine versus placebo. The receptors stem from a person aged 18-65 years who received the Ad26.COV2.S COVID-19 vaccine or a placebo.

In its sample, this clone was seen a few times. The same CDR3 also results from other DNA sequences found in this sample. The J gene is TRBJ1-4, the V gene TRBV5-1; TRBD1 matches 8 bases. The germline CDR1 and CDR2 sequences are SGHRS and YFSETQ. V dropped 4 bases and J dropped 3; count of bases not matched to a gene: 11. The CDR3 contains 17 residues. The CDR3 coding sequence is TGCGCCAGCAGCCTTCGGCAGGGGGCTGTTGCTAATGAAAAACTGTTTTTT. Protein: CASSLRQGAVANEKLFF.

The rearrangement uses TRBV6-1 and TRBJ1-3, with D possibly TRBD1 on 5 matching bases. Trimming cost V 2 bases and J 2 bases, with 7 bases left between them. The CDR3 extends over 14 amino acids. Germline lookup yields CDR1 MNHNS and CDR2 SASEGT. The CDR3 nucleotides read TGTGCCAGCAGTGAAATAGGGGCTGGAAACACCATATATTTT. It encodes CASSEIGAGNTIYF.

In nucleotides, the CDR3 is TGTGCCAGTAAGCAAGGGTTTGGCTACACCTTC. Amino acids: CASKQGFGYTF. J is TRBJ1-2 and V is TRBV19; D unclear. V lost 7 bases, J lost 7 bases, and 10 bases lay in between. CDR3 length: 11 amino acids. Germline V gene data show CDR1 as LNHDA and CDR2 as SQIVND (reference sequence).

J is TRBJ2-7 and V is TRBV18, with D perhaps TRBD2 (5 bases). CDR1 and CDR2 from the germline V gene are KGHSH and LQKENI. Trimming took off 3 bases at V and 2 bases at J, with 11 bases between the two ends. This CDR3 has 14 residues. The CDR3 sequence is CASSPRAATYEQYF. The CDR3 DNA reads as TGTGCCAGCTCACCGAGGGCAGCAACCTACGAGCAGTACTTC.

CDR3 nucleotide sequence: TGTGCCACCAGTGACCCCTCGGGGCCTACGCAGTATTTT. It codes for CATSDPSGPTQYF. This chain connects TRBV24-1 to TRBJ2-3; D is possibly TRBD1 or TRBD2 (5 bases each). Per the germline V gene, CDR1 is KGHDR and CDR2 is SFDVKD. V was pared by 4 bases and J by 8 bases, with 12 bases between. This CDR3 is built from 13 residues.

In this sample, this clone turned up once. The chain recombines TRBV18 with TRBJ2-4, with unresolved D. This CDR3 spans 15 amino acids. Trimming removed 3 bases at V and 1 base at J, with 10 bases between. Germline CDR1 and CDR2: KGHSH and LQKENI. For the CDR3, the DNA is TGTGCCAGCTCACCTACCCAGGTGGCCAAAAACATTCAGTACTTC. It translates to CASSPTQVAKNIQYF.

The V and J genes are TRBV27 and TRBJ1-2; D not certain. With 0 bases removed from V and 4 bases from J, the gap between germline ends came to 15 bases. CDR3 length equals 16 residues. Germline CDR1 is MNHEY and CDR2 is SMNVEV (reference sequence). The CDR3 nucleotides read TGTGCCAGCAGTTTATCATCAGACGCCAGGCCCTATGGCTACACCTTC. Encoded protein: CASSLSSDARPYGYTF.

The CDR3: CASSRVAITDTQYF. For the CDR3, the DNA is TGTGCCAGCAGTCGGGTAGCGATAACAGATACGCAGTATTTT. J is TRBJ2-3 and V is TRBV9; D may be TRBD2 (5 bases). Trimming pared 5 bases from V and 3 bases from J, leaving 13 bases between. Germline CDR1 SGDLS, CDR2 YYNGEE. The CDR3 covers 14 residues.

The rearrangement joins TRBV12-3 or TRBV12-4 to TRBJ1-3; D not resolved. CDR3 length: 10 residues. Trimming stripped 7 bases from V and 11 bases from J, with 9 bases between. Written as DNA, the CDR3 is TGTGCCAGCACCCCGGCGGCCATATATTTT. This sequence encodes CASTPAAIYF.

J is TRBJ2-5 and V is TRBV4-3; maybe TRBD2 (5 bases). CDR3 length: 14 amino acids. Germline-derived CDR1 and CDR2 are LGHNA and YSLEER. Trimming removed 4 bases at V and 4 bases at J, with 13 bases between. CDR3 coding DNA: TGCGCCAGCAGCCTCCTTGTGGGAGTAGAGACCCAGTACTTC. As protein: CASSLLVGVETQYF.

As DNA, the CDR3 is TGTGCCACGGAAATAGGTGGGCTCGGGTCCTATGGCTACACCTTC. Amino acids: CATEIGGLGSYGYTF. V gene TRBV10-3 combines with J gene TRBJ1-2; D is undetermined. The ends were cut back, 10 bases at V and 4 bases at J, with 22 bases in the middle. The CDR3 contains 15 residues. Germline assignment: CDR1 ENHRY and CDR2 SYGVKD.

The V call is TRBV5-8, the J call TRBJ2-1, with no clear D. Deletions cut 0 bases from V and 4 bases from J, with 11 bases between. This CDR3 is 15 amino acids long. Germline V gives CDR1 SGHTS, CDR2 YDEGEE. The CDR3 nucleotides read TGTGCCAGCAGCTTGGACAGCTGGGGATACAATGAGCAGTTCTTC. It translates to CASSLDSWGYNEQFF. The variable domain in full, with the rest retrieved from reference TRBV5-8 and TRBJ2-1, is EAGVTQSPTHLIKTRGQQATLRCSPISGHTSVYWYQQALGLGLQFLLWYDEGEERNRGNFPPRFSGRQFPNYSSELNVNALELEDSALYLCASSLDSWGYNEQFFGPGTRLTVL.

The rearrangement links TRBV5-8 to TRBJ2-7; D unclear. The germline CDR1 and CDR2 sequences are SGHTS and YDEGEE. This CDR3 is 14 amino acids long. Trimming cost V 2 bases and J 0 bases, with 9 bases left between them. The CDR3 DNA reads as TGTGCCAGCAGCTTTACAACCTACTCCTACGAGCAGTACTTC. Residues: CASSFTTYSYEQYF. The full variable domain, rest sourced from reference TRBV5-8 and TRBJ2-7, is EAGVTQSPTHLIKTRGQQATLRCSPISGHTSVYWYQQALGLGLQFLLWYDEGEERNRGNFPPRFSGRQFPNYSSELNVNALELEDSALYLCASSFTTYSYEQYFGPGTRLTVT.

The chain's CDR3 is CATQGWGNEQYF. The CDR3 nucleotides read TGTGCCACACAGGGTTGGGGGAACGAGCAGTACTTC. The rearrangement joins TRBV10-3 to TRBJ2-7, with D possibly being TRBD1 (6 bases). The CDR3 consists of 12 residues. The ends were cut back, 10 bases at V and 5 bases at J, with 15 bases in the middle. Germline CDR1 reads ENHRY; CDR2 reads SYGVKD.

The chain has TRBV5-6 and TRBJ2-1, with D possibly TRBD1 on 5 matching bases. Germline CDR1 and CDR2: SGHDT and YYEEEE. Trimming left V 0 bases short and J 0 bases short, with 7 bases between. This CDR3 contains 15 residues. CDR3 bases: TGTGCCAGCAGCTTGGGACAGTCCTCCTACAATGAGCAGTTCTTC. It specifies CASSLGQSSYNEQFF. The full variable domain, rest sourced from reference TRBV5-6 and TRBJ2-1, is DAGVTQSPTHLIKTRGQQVTLRCSPKSGHDTVSWYQQALGQGPQFIFQYYEEEERQRGNFPDRFSGHQFPNYSSELNVNALLLGDSALYLCASSLGQSSYNEQFFGPGTRLTVL.

The chain combines TRBV4-3 with TRBJ1-2, with no clear D. V lost 0 bases, J lost 5 bases, and 16 bases lay in between. The CDR3 extends over 16 amino acids. Per germline, CDR1 LGHNA and CDR2 YSLEER. CDR3 coding DNA: TGCGCCAGCAGCCAAGATTCGTATACAGCCATTTATGGCTACACCTTC. Its translation: CASSQDSYTAIYGYTF.

With regard to this clone: Additional DNA sequences in this sample encode the identical CDR3. The rearrangement uses TRBV12-3 or TRBV12-4 and TRBJ1-6; the D is unclear. CDR3 size: 12 residues. With 3 bases removed from V and 9 bases from J, the gap between germline ends came to 6 bases. The CDR3 sequence: CASSFRGSPLHF. CDR3 coding DNA: TGTGCCAGCAGTTTTCGGGGTTCACCCCTCCACTTT.

This clone was recorded once. J is TRBJ1-2 and V is TRBV12-2; TRBD1, the table's D call, was not compared with the DNA. TRBV12-2 is classified as a pseudogene. This CDR3 is built from 18 residues. The CDR3 is CASRLARTGPKANYGYTF. CDR3 nucleotide sequence: TGTGCAAGTCGCTTAGCCCGGACAGGCCCTAAAGCTAACTATGGCTACACCTTC.

The chain is built from TRBV10-3 and TRBJ2-7; TRBD1 or TRBD2 may be the D gene (5 bases each). CDR1 and CDR2 (germline): ENHRY, SYGVKD. V gave up 0 bases and J gave up 6 bases, with 9 bases separating them. This CDR3 comprises 13 residues. CDR3 coding DNA: TGTGCCATCAGTGAGTCGAGAGGGGTCGAGCAGTACTTC. This sequence encodes CAISESRGVEQYF.

V is TRBV5-6 and J is TRBJ1-6, with a tentative D call TRBD1 (5 bases). The germline gives CDR1 SGHDT, CDR2 YYEEEE. The CDR3 extends over 14 amino acids. Trimming left V 2 bases short and J 8 bases short, with 11 bases between. The CDR3 is CASSFRGTDSPLHF. CDR3 in DNA: TGTGCCAGCAGCTTTAGGGGAACGGATTCACCCCTCCACTTT. Full variable domain (rest looked up from reference TRBV5-6 and TRBJ1-6): DAGVTQSPTHLIKTRGQQVTLRCSPKSGHDTVSWYQQALGQGPQFIFQYYEEEERQRGNFPDRFSGHQFPNYSSELNVNALLLGDSALYLCASSFRGTDSPLHFGNGTRLTVT.

This clone occurred once. V gene TRBV27 combines with J gene TRBJ1-4; D gene ambiguous. The CDR3 is 13 residues long. Trimming shortened V by 4 bases and J by 5 bases, and 8 bases separated the two germline ends. Germline V gives CDR1 MNHEY, CDR2 SMNVEV (reference sequence). Here the CDR3 reads CASSWAVNEKLFF. For the CDR3, the DNA is TGTGCCAGCAGTTGGGCCGTCAATGAAAAACTGTTTTTT.

A few counts support this clone. The sample holds other DNA sequences that translate to the same CDR3. This chain links TRBV12-3 or TRBV12-4 with TRBJ2-7; D not certain. Trimming left V 1 base short and J 6 bases short, with 7 bases between. The CDR3 consists of 12 residues. The chain's CDR3 is CASSLGSPEQYF. The CDR3 nucleotides are TGTGCCAGCAGTTTAGGCTCGCCCGAGCAGTACTTC.

The chain is built from TRBV5-1 and TRBJ2-5; 7 bases align to TRBD2. V was clipped by 4 bases and J by 1 base; unmatched bases: 4. CDR1 SGHRS and CDR2 YFSETQ come from the germline V gene. The length of the CDR3 is 14 residues. CDR3 coding DNA: TGCGCCAGCAGCGTAATAGCGGGCCAAGAGACCCAGTACTTC. Translating gives CASSVIAGQETQYF. Full variable domain (remainder filled in from reference TRBV5-1 and TRBJ2-5): KAGVTQTPRYLIKTRGQQVTLSCSPISGHRSVSWYQQTPGQGLQFLFEYFSETQRNKGNFPGRFSGRQFSNSRSEMNVSTLELGDSALYLCASSVIAGQETQYFGPGTRLLVL.

This rearrangement joins TRBV19 to TRBJ1-2; 12 nucleotides align to TRBD1. V was pared by 3 bases and J by 7 bases, with 6 bases of the junction left unmatched. The CDR3 contains 15 residues. Looked up from germline, CDR1 is LNHDA and CDR2 is SQIVND (reference sequence). CDR3 sequence (DNA): TGTGCCAGTAGTATCCGGGACAGGGGGCGAGGTGGCTACACCTTC. It yields the protein CASSIRDRGRGGYTF.